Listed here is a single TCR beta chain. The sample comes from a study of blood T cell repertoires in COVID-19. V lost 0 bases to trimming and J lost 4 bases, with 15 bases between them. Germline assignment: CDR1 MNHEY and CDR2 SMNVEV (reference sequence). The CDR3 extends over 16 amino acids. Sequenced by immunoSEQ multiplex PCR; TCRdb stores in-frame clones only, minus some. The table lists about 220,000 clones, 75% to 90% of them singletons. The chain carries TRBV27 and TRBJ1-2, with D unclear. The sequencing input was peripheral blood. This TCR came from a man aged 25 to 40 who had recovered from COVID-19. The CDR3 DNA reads TGTGCCAGCAGTTTATCTTTTGGGGAGTTAGCCTATGGCTACACCTTC. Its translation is CASSLSFGELAYGYTF.